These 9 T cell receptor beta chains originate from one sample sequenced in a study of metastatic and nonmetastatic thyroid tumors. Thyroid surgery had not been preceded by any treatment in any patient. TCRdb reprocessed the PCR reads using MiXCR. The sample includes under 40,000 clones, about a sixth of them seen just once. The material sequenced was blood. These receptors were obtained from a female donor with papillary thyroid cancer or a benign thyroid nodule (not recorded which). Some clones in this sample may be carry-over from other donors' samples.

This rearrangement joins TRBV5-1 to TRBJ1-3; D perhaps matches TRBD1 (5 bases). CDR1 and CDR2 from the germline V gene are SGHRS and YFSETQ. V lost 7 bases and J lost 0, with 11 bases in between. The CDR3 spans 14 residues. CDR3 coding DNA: TGCGCCAGCTCTCAGGGACTCTCTGGAAACACCATATATTTT. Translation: CASSQGLSGNTIYF.

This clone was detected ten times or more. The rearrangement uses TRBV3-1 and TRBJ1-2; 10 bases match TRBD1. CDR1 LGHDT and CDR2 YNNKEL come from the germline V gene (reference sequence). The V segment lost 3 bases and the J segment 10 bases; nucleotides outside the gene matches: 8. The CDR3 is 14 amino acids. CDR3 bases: TGTGCCAGCAGCCATCGACAGGGGGCGCATGTCTACACCTTC. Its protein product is CASSHRQGAHVYTF.

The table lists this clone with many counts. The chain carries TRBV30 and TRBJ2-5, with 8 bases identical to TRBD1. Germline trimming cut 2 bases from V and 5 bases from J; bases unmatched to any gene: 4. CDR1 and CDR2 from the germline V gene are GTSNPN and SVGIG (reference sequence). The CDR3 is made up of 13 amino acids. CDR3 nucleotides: TGTGCCTGGAGTACAGGGGGGATGGAGACCCAGTACTTC. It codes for CAWSTGGMETQYF. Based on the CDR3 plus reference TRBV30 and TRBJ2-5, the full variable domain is SQTIHQWPATLVQPVGSPLSLECTVEGTSNPNLYWYRQAAGRGLQLLFYSVGIGQISSEVPQNLSASRPQDRQFILSSKKLLLSDSGFYLCAWSTGGMETQYFGPGTRLLVL.

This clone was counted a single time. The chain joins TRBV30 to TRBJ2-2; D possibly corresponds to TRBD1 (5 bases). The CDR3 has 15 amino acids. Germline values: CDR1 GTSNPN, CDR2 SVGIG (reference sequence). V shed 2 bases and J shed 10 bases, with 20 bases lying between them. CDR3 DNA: TGTGCCTGGAGTTTAAGGCAGGGAAGGGCCGTGGAGCTGTTTTTT. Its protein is CAWSLRQGRAVELFF.

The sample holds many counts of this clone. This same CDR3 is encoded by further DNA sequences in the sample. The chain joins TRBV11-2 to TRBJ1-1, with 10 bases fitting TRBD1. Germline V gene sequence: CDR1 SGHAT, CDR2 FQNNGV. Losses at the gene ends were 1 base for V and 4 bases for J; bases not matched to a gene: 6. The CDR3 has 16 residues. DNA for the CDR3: TGTGCCAGCAGCTTAGGAGAGGGACAGGGGAGCACTGAAGCTTTCTTT. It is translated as CASSLGEGQGSTEAFF.

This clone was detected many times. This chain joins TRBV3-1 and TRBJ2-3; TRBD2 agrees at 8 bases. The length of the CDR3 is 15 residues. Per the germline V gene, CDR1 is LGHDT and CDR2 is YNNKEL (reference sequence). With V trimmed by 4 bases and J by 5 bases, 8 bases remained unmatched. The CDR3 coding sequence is TGTGCCAGCAGCCCGCGGGGTAGCGGGATAGATACGCAGTATTTT. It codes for CASSPRGSGIDTQYF.

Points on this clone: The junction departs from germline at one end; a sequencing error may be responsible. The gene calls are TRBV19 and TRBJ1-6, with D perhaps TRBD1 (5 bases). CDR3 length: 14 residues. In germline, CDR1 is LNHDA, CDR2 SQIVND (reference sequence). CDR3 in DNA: TGTGCCAGTAGTGGGACTGGGGATAATTCACCCCTCCAATTT. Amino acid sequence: CASSGTGDNSPLQF.

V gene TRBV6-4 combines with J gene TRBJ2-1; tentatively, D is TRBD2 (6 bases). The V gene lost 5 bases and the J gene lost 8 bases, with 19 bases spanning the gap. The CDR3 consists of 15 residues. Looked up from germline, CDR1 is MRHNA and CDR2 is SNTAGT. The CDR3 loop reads CASSPGLEGGDEQFF. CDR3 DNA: TGTGCCAGCAGTCCGGGCCTAGAGGGAGGCGATGAGCAGTTCTTC.

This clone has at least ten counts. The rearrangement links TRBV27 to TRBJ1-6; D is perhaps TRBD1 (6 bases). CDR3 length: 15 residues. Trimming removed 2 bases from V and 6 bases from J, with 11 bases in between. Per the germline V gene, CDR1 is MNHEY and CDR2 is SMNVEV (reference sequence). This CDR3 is CASSLGGRGNSPLHF. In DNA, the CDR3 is TGTGCCAGCAGTTTAGGGGGGCGCGGTAATTCACCCCTCCACTTT.